This TCR beta chain is drawn from a study of PD-1 blockade in classical Hodgkin lymphoma. Study-level findings and limits: Diminished baseline TCR diversity has been reported in newly diagnosed patients relative to healthy donors.

Note on this clone: Its antigen is not known.

Regarding time point: cycle 4 day 1 (C4D1), after more than 5 weeks of nivolumab. Each patient relapsed following autologous stem cell transplantation, and prior brentuximab vedotin exposure differed. From thawed PBMCs, magnetic negative selection was used to isolate the CD8+ T cells. Assay used: immunoSEQ multiplex PCR; TCRdb lists only in-frame clones, some missing. The table records 6,700 or so clones, roughly two thirds of them present only once. This TCR was recovered from a human donor with classical Hodgkin lymphoma. Source: CD8+ T cells from blood, taken before the fourth cycle of nivolumab.

The CDR3 nucleotides are TGTGCCAGCAGCCGGGACAGGGGGCAAACCGGGGAGCTGTTTTTT. Translation gives CASSRDRGQTGELFF. The chain carries TRBV27 and TRBJ2-2; 12 bases fit TRBD1. With V trimmed by 6 bases and J by 5 bases, 4 bases remained unmatched. Germline CDR1 reads MNHEY; CDR2 reads SMNVEV (reference sequence). The CDR3 loop spans 15 amino acids.